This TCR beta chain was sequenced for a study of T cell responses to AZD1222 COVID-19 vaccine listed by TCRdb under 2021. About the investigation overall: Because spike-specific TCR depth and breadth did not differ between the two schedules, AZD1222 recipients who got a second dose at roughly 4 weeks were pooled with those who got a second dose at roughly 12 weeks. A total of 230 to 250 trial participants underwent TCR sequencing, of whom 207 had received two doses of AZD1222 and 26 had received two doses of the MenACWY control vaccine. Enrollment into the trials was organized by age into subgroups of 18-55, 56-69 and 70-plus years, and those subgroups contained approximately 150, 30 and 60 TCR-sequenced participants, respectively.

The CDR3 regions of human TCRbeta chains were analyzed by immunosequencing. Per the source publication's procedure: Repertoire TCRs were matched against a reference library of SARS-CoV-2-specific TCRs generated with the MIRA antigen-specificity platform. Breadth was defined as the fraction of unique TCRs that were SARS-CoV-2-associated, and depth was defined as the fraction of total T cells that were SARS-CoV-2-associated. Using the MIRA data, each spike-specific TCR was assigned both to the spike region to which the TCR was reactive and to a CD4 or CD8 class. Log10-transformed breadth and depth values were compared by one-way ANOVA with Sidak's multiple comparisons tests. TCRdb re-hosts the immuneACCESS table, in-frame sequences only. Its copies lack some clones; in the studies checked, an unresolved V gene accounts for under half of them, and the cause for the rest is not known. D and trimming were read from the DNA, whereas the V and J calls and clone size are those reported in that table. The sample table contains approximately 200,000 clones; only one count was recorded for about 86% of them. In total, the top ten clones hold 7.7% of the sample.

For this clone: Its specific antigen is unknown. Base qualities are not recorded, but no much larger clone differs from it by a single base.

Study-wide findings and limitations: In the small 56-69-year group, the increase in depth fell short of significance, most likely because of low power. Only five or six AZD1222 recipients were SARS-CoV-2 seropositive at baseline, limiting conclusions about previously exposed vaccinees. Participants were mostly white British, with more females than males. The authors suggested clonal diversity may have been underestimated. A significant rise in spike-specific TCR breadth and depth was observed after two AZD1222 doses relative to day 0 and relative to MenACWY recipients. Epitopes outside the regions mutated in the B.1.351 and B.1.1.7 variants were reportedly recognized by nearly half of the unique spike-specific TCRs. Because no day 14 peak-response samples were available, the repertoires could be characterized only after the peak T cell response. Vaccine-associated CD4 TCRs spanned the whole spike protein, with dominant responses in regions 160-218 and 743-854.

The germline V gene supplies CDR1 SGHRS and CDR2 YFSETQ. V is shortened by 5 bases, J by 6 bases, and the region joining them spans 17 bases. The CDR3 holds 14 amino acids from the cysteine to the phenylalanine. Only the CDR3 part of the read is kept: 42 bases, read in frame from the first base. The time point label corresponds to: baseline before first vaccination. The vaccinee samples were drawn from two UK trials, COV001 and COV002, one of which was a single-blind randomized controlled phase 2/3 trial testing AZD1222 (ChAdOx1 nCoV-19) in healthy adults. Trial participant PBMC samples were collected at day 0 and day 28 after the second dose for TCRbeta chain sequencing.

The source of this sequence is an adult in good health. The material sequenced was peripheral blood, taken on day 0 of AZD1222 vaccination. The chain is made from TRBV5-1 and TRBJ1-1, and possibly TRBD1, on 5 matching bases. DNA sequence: TGCGCCAGCAGTCCCTCCGGGACGCGTGCTGAAGCTTTCTTT. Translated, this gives CASSPSGTRAEAFF.